This T cell receptor beta chain comes out of a study of control samples from healthy donors and cancer patients. Unmatched junction bases numbered 10, after V lost 4 bases and J lost 0 bases. The CDR3 is 17 amino acids. Looked up from germline, CDR1 is SGDLS and CDR2 is YYNGEE. Assay: immunoSEQ multiplex PCR; the TCRdb copy retains only in-frame clones and omits some. The repertoire consists of 96,000 or so clones, with 85% to 95% occurring once and the leading ten covering less than 10%. The chain joins TRBV9 to TRBJ1-1; 9 bases align to TRBD1. The sequence came from a man aged 18 to 35 in good health. The sequencing input was blood. The CDR3 sequence is CASSPGTGTGMNTEAFF. CDR3 in DNA: TGTGCCAGCAGCCCCGGGACAGGGACCGGTATGAACACTGAAGCTTTCTTT. Combining the CDR3 with reference TRBV9 and TRBJ1-1 gives the whole variable domain DSGVTQTPKHLITATGQRVTLRCSPRSGDLSVYWYQQSLDQGLQFLIQYYNGEERAKGNILERFSAQQFPDLHSELNLSSLELGDSALYFCASSPGTGTGMNTEAFFGQGTRLTVV.